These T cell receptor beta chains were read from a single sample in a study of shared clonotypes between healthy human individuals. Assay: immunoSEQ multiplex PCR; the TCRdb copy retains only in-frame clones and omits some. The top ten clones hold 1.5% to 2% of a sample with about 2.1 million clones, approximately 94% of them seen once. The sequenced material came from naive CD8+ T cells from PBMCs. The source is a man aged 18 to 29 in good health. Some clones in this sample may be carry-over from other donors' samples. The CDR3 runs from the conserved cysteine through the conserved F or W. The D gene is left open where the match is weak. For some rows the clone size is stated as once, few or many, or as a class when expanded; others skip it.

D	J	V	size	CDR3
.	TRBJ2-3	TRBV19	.	CASSSAVGYTQYF
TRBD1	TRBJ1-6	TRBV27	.	CASRDRDFYNSPLHF
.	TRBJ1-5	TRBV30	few	CAWSSLGQPQHF
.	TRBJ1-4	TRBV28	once	CASSLGGEATNEKLFF
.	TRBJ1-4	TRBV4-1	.	CASSPRGGREKLFF
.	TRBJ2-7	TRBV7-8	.	CASSLGVGAYEQYF
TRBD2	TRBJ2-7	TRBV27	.	CVAGPSGEGYEQYF
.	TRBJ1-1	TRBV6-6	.	CASSYALPPNTEAFF
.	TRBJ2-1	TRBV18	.	CASSPEAGVNEQFF
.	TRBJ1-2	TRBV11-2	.	CASSAHYREGGYTF
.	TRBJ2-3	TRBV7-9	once	CASSATVGSDTQYF
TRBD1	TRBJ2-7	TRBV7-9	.	CASSVLDRGYYEQYF
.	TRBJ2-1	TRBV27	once	CASSLAGRKHNEQFF
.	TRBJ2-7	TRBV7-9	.	CASSLSLRNYEQYF
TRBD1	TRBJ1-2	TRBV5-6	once	CASSLGPQGGGGYTF
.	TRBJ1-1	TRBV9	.	CASSLNREGNTEAFF
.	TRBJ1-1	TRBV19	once	CATQGKGWTEAFF
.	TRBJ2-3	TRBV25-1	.	CASSELTDTQYF
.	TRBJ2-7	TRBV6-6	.	CASSSSSYEQYF
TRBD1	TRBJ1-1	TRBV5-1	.	CASSLAGGLMNTEAFF
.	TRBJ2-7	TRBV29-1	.	CSVEAPGPHYEQYF
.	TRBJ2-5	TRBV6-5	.	CASSYSRGGETQYF
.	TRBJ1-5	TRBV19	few	CASSIGTALSNQPQHF
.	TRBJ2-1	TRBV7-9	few	CASSLARNEQFF
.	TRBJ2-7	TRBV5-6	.	CASSLANTINYEQYF
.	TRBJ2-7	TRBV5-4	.	CASSLASAGPYEQYF
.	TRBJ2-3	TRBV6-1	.	CASSEGLRGTAQYF
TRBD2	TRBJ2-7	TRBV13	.	CASSSEEKRPGLTPSYEQYF
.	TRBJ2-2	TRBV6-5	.	CASSTLLGELFF
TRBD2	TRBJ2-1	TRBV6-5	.	CASSWGLVVRNEQFF
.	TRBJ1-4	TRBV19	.	CASSIKGTNEKLFF
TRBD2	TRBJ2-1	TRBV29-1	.	CSARGGKREAYNEQFF
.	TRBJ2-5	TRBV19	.	CASSIDYEETQYF
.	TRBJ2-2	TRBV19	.	CASSPLRTNTGELFF
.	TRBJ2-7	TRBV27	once	CASSFTGPGSYEQYF
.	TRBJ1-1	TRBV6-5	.	CASRPSGIYAEAFF
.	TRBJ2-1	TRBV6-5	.	CASSATEPNEQFF
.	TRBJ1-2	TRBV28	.	CASSFAVSLVNSYGYTF
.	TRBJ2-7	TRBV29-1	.	CSVASSYEQYF